This T cell receptor beta chain was identified in a study of blood T cell repertoires in COVID-19. Study as a whole: Specimens from acute and convalescent COVID-19 originated in the United States, Italy and Spain. From T cells, B-cell-depleted T cells, or PBMCs came the material, which was cDNA or gDNA.

Authors' methods: The authors estimated nucleated cell counts from reference gene primer amplification. Produced via immunoSEQ multiplex PCR; TCRdb's table is partial and in-frame only. V, J and clone size derive from that table, while D and trimming were established from the DNA sequence. The sample yields 200,000 to 250,000 clones, around 80% seen once. Trimming cost V 5 bases and J 0 bases, with 11 bases left between them. CDR3 length: 15 amino acids. The V gene is TRBV5-3, the J gene TRBJ1-4; D uncertain. TRBV5-3 belongs to the ORF category, with a function that is uncertain. This TCR came from a woman older than 75 with acute or convalescent COVID-19. Sequenced sample: peripheral blood. CDR3 region: CARSITAATNEKLFF. DNA of the CDR3: TGTGCCAGAAGTATCACAGCTGCAACTAATGAAAAACTGTTTTTT.